This T cell receptor (beta chain) is from a study of blood T cell repertoires in COVID-19. Across the study: The origin of the acute and convalescent COVID-19 samples was the United States, Italy and Spain. PBMCs, B-cell-depleted T cells, or T cells provided the cDNA or gDNA that made up the material.

In the original workflow: Reference gene primer amplification gave estimated nucleated cell counts. The repertoire was sequenced with immunoSEQ multiplex PCR; TCRdb's copy has only in-frame clones and lacks some. V and J calls and clone size are given by that table; D and trimming were obtained from the DNA. The profile shows about 190,000 clones, 83% of them singletons. The V end lost 6 bases, the J end lost 2 bases, and 17 bases lay between the germline ends. The CDR3 has 15 residues. Germline lookup yields CDR1 MNHEY and CDR2 SVGAGI. Input material: peripheral blood. The TCR sequence derives from a woman in her 40s with acute or convalescent COVID-19. This rearrangement joins TRBV6-5 to TRBJ2-7; a possible D gene is TRBD2 (6 bases). The CDR3, as DNA: TGTGCCAGCAGAACCCGCCCGGGAGCAGCCTACGAGCAGTACTTC. Its protein is CASRTRPGAAYEQYF.